The present T cell receptor (beta chain) was sequenced within a study of identifying expanded T cells in peripheral blood. Data came from immunoSEQ multiplex PCR; TCRdb stores just in-frame clones and leaves some out. The data show 65,000 to 95,000 clones, with around 90% seen just once and 7% to 7.5% held by the top ten. The V gene's germline CDR1 is SNHLY and CDR2 FYNNEI. The CDR3 is made up of 13 amino acids. V was clipped by 3 bases and J by 5 bases, with 10 bases between them. During the collection period, no donor immune events like infections were recorded. The genes are TRBV2 and TRBJ1-2; D might be TRBD1 (6 bases). This clonotype was sampled from a person aged 18 to 70 in good health. Sequences were obtained from blood. CDR3 DNA sequence: TGTGCCAGCAGTGAGGCAGGGGTTTATGGCTACACCTTC. Translation gives CASSEAGVYGYTF.